The rows below give T cell receptor beta chains drawn from one sample of a study of control samples from healthy donors and cancer patients. Sequencing was performed with immunoSEQ multiplex PCR; in TCRdb, only in-frame clones are kept and a portion is missing. The sample shows around 190,000 clones, nearly 90% of them seen only once. Sequenced input: blood. All receptors derive from a woman in her fifties or sixties in good health. CDR3s include the opening cysteine and the closing phenylalanine or tryptophan. The D gene is left open where the match is weak. Only some rows state a clone size, as once, few, many or a class for expanded clones.

>TRBV30|NA|TRBJ1-1|TRBD1
TGTGCCTGGAGTACAGGGACAGCTCACCCTGGGAGCACTGAAGCTTTCTTT
CAWSTGTAHPGSTEAFF
>TRBV11-2|NA|TRBJ1-2|NA
TGTGCCAGCAGCTTGGGCCCGGGGGAGGGCTACACCTTC
CASSLGPGEGYTF
>TRBV19|once|TRBJ1-1|TRBD1
TGTGCCAGTAGTCCACAGACAGGGGGCGACGACACTGAAGCCTTCTTT
CASSPQTGGDDTEAFF
>TRBV18|NA|TRBJ1-1|TRBD1
TGTGCCAGCTCACCAGGGGACAGGAACACTGAAGCTTTCTTT
CASSPGDRNTEAFF
>TRBV6-2/TRBV6-3|NA|TRBJ2-1|NA
TGTGCCAGCAGCCCGGGACTCCGTTACAATGAGCAGTTCTTC
CASSPGLRYNEQFF
>TRBV11-2|NA|TRBJ2-3|NA
TGTGCCAGCGGGGCAGATACGCAGTATTTT
CASGADTQYF
>TRBV29-1|NA|TRBJ1-1|TRBD1
TGCAGCGTTCTTAGCAACCCAGGGGGTCTACTGGGAGCTTTCTTT
CSVLSNPGGLLGAFF
>TRBV19|NA|TRBJ1-1|NA
TGTGCCAGCGGACAGCTCCCCTGGGCGAACACTGAAGCTTTCTTT
CASGQLPWANTEAFF
>TRBV24-1|few|TRBJ2-3|TRBD2
TGTGCCACCAGTGATTCGGTCCCGGGACTAGCGGGGGGGCCGGAAGATACGCAGTATTTT
CATSDSVPGLAGGPEDTQYF
>TRBV10-3|NA|TRBJ1-2|NA
TGTGCCATCAGTGAGTCGTACAGACTCCCTAACTATGGCTACACCTTC
CAISESYRLPNYGYTF
>TRBV3-1/TRBV3-2|NA|TRBJ1-5|NA
TGTGCCAGCAGCCAAGCCGGGACCTCCCAGCCCCAGCATTTT
CASSQAGTSQPQHF
>TRBV4-2|once|TRBJ2-1|NA
TGTGCCAGCAGCCACGTAGCGCGTTCCTACAATGAGCAGTTCTTC
CASSHVARSYNEQFF
>TRBV19|NA|TRBJ2-5|NA
TGTGCCAGTAGTGGGAGTAGGGAAGAGACCCAGTACTTC
CASSGSREETQYF
>TRBV5-1|once|TRBJ1-1|NA
TGCGCCAGCAGCTTGGATGTGAACACTGAAGCTTTCTTT
CASSLDVNTEAFF
>TRBV6-2/TRBV6-3|few|TRBJ1-3|NA
TGTGCCAGCAGTTACTCGATCACACGCCCGAGCTCTGGAAACACCATATATTTT
CASSYSITRPSSGNTIYF
>TRBV6-1|NA|TRBJ2-3|TRBD2
TGTGCCAGCAGTGAATCTAGCGGTCCAAATACGCAGTATTTT
CASSESSGPNTQYF
>TRBV6-5|NA|TRBJ2-1|NA
TGTGCCAGCAGTACCGAAATGGGGAACAATGAGCAGTTCTTC
CASSTEMGNNEQFF
>TRBV18|NA|TRBJ1-1|TRBD1
TGTGCCAGCTCACAGGGGGCGGATACTGAAGCTTTCTTT
CASSQGADTEAFF
>TRBV3-1/TRBV3-2|once|TRBJ2-1|NA
TGTGCCAGCAGCCAAGAACGGAGGGACAATGAGCAGTTCTTC
CASSQERRDNEQFF
>TRBV6-1|NA|TRBJ1-2|NA
TGTGCCAGCAGTGAATTCGGGGGCTATGGCTACACCTTC
CASSEFGGYGYTF
>TRBV7-9|NA|TRBJ1-6|TRBD1
TGTGCCAGCAGCTTAGTTCAGGGGGCGGGCTCCTATAATTCACCCCTCCACTTT
CASSLVQGAGSYNSPLHF
>TRBV28|NA|TRBJ1-4|NA
TGTGCCAGCAGTTTAGGGACCCTAAACGACGAAAAACTGTTTTTT
CASSLGTLNDEKLFF
>TRBV27|NA|TRBJ1-5|NA
TGTGCCAGCACCAGTATCGGGGGATGGAATCAGCCCCAGCATTTT
CASTSIGGWNQPQHF
>TRBV27|NA|TRBJ1-6|NA
TGTGCCAGCAGTTTAGACCGGCCTGCTAATTCACCCCTCCACTTT
CASSLDRPANSPLHF
>TRBV7-2|NA|TRBJ2-7|NA
TGTGCCAGCAGCTTAAGTAGTCAGTTCTCCTACGAGCAGTACTTC
CASSLSSQFSYEQYF
>TRBV7-3|NA|TRBJ2-3|TRBD2
TGTGCCAGCAGCTTTCGCGGGAGGGGGACAGATACGCAGTATTTT
CASSFRGRGTDTQYF
>TRBV3-1/TRBV3-2|NA|TRBJ2-1|TRBD2
TGTGCCAGCAGCCCACGGACTAGCGGGATATCCTACAATGAGCAGTTCTTC
CASSPRTSGISYNEQFF
>TRBV20-1|NA|TRBJ2-6|NA
TGCAGTGCTAGTACCTCTGGGGCCAACGTCCTGACTTTC
CSASTSGANVLTF
>TRBV29-1|NA|TRBJ2-1|NA
TGCAGCGTTGAAGATATTGAGCAGTTCTTC
CSVEDIEQFF